The TCR beta chain under discussion was sequenced for a study of T cell responses to AZD1222 COVID-19 vaccine. Points from the study as a whole: Reportedly, close to half of spike-specific TCRs are directed against unmutated variant regions. Donors in the cohort were predominantly white British and more often female, and clonal diversity was possibly underestimated.

To note about this clone: Its target is not known.

Profiling relied on immunoSEQ multiplex PCR, and the TCRdb table lists in-frame clones only, not all of them. The table lists about 150,000 clones, over 75% of them singletons, with 5.4% in the top ten. The receptor was isolated from an adult who received the MenACWY meningococcal vaccine as a control. The sequences come from peripheral blood, collected 28 days after the second dose of the MenACWY control vaccine.

CDR3 sequence reads: CASRADRGSYNEQFF. Written as DNA, the CDR3 is TGTGCCAGCAGGGCAGACAGGGGGTCCTACAATGAGCAGTTCTTC. V usage is TRBV25-1 and J usage is TRBJ2-1; the match to TRBD1 covers 9 bases. Germline V gene lookup returns CDR1 MGHDK and CDR2 SYGVNS. The CDR3 is made up of 15 amino acids. V lost 6 bases, J lost 1 base, and 4 bases stayed unmatched.